This T cell receptor beta chain was retrieved from a study of T cells in Graves' hyperthyroidism and ophthalmopathy. Overall study: The blood sample was taken at first diagnosis, before treatment began. Findings of the study overall: Researchers found most expanded thyroid clonotypes above 0.001 in blood as well.

This clonotype has only a few counts. The target antigen is unknown. The CDR3 contains 16 residues. In germline, CDR1 is SGHAT, CDR2 FQDESV (reference sequence). V was clipped by 4 bases and J by 6 bases; unmatched bases: 10. A Clinical Activity Score of at least 3, a NOSPECS grade of at least 4 and a duration under 3 months were recorded in the ophthalmopathy patients. Diagnoses were established using clinical symptoms, serum thyroxine and TRAb, thyroid ultrasound and orbital computed tomography. Amplification targeted TCR beta CDR3 regions from RNA transcripts. When the TCR CDR3 underwent first-round RT-PCR, the HTBI primer set was used. TCRdb reprocessed the multiplex PCR reads with MiXCR, giving one entry per CDR3 protein. The sample holds about 520,000 distinct CDR3 sequences; around 22% are singletons and the top ten take around 10%.

The source material was blood. The TCR originated in a woman aged 25 to 45 with Graves' ophthalmopathy. The chain links TRBV11-1 to TRBJ1-5; 9 bases line up with TRBD1. CDR3 bases: TGTGCCAGCAGCTCCCTAACTACAGGGGGCGGTCAGCCCCAGCATTTT. Translated: CASSSLTTGGGQPQHF.